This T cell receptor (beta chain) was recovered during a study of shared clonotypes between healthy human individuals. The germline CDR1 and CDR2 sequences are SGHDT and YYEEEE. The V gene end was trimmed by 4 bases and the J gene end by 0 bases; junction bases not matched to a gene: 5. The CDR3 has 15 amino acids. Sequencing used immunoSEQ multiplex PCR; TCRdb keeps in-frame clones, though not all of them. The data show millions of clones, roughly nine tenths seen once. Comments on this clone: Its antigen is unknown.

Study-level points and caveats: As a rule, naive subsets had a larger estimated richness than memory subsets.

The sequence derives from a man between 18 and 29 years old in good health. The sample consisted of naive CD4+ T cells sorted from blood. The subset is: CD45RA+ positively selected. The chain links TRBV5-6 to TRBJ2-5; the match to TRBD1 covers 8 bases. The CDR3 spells CASSRTGSYQETQYF. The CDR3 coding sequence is TGTGCCAGCAGCCGGACAGGGAGCTACCAAGAGACCCAGTACTTC.